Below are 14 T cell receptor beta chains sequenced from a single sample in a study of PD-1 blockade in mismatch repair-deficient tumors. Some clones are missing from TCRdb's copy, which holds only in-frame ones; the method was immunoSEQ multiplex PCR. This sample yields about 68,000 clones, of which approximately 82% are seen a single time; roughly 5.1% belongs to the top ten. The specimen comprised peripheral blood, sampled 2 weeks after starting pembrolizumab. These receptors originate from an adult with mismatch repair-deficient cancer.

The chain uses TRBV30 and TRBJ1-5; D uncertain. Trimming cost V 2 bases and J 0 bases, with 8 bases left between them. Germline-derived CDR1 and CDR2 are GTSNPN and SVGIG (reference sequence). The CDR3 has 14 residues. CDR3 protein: CAWSLKYSNQPQHF. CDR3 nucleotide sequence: TGTGCCTGGAGTCTTAAGTATAGCAATCAGCCCCAGCATTTT. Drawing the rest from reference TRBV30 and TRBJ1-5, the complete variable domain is SQTIHQWPATLVQPVGSPLSLECTVEGTSNPNLYWYRQAAGRGLQLLFYSVGIGQISSEVPQNLSASRPQDRQFILSSKKLLLSDSGFYLCAWSLKYSNQPQHFGDGTRLSIL.

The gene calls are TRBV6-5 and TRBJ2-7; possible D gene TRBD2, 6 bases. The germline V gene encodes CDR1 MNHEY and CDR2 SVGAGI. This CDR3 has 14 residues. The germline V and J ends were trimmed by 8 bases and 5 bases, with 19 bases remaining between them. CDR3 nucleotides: TGTGCCAGCTCCTCCCGGGGGTCTCACGACGAGCAGTACTTC. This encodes CASSSRGSHDEQYF.

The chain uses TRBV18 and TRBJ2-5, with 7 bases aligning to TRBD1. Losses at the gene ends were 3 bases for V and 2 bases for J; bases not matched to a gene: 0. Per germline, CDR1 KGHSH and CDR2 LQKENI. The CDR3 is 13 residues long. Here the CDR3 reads CASSPGQQETQYF. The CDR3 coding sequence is TGTGCCAGCTCACCGGGACAGCAAGAGACCCAGTACTTC.

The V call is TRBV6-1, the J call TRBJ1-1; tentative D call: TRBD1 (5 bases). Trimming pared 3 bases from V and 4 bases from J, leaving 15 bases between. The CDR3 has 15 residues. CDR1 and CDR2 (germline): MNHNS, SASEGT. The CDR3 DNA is TGTGCCAGCAGTGAGTTTCTGGGGAGGGGCACTGAAGCTTTCTTT. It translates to CASSEFLGRGTEAFF.

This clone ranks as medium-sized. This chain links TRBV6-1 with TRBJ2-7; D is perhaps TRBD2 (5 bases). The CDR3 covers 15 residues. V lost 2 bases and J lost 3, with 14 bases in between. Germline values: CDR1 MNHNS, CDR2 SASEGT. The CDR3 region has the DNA TGTGCCAGCAGTGAATCCGGGATAGGATTCTACGAGCAGTACTTC. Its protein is CASSESGIGFYEQYF.

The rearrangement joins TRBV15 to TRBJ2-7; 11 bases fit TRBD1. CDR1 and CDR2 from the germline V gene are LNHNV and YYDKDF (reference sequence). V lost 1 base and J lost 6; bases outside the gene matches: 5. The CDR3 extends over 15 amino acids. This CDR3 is CATSRAGTGGFEQYF. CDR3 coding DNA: TGTGCCACCAGCAGAGCAGGGACAGGGGGGTTCGAGCAGTACTTC.

The CDR3 sequence is CASSLVPGGAVSGNTIYF. The CDR3, as DNA: TGTGCCAGCAGCTTAGTGCCGGGGGGCGCGGTATCTGGAAACACCATATATTTT. The rearrangement uses TRBV11-2 and TRBJ1-3; maybe TRBD1 (6 bases). CDR3 length: 18 amino acids. Per germline, CDR1 SGHAT and CDR2 FQNNGV. Trimming shortened V by 1 base and J by 1 base, and 17 bases separated the two germline ends.

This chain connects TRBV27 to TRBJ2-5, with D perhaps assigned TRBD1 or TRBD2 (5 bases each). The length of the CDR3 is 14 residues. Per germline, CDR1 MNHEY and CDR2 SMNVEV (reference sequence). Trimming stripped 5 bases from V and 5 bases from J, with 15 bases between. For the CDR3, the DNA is TGTGCCAGCAGTACTAATGAGGGGTCGGAGACCCAGTACTTC. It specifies CASSTNEGSETQYF.

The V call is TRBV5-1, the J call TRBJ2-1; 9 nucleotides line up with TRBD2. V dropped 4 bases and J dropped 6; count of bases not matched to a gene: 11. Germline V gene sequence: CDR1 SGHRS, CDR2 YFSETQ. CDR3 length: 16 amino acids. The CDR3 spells CASSPISGRRGNEQFF. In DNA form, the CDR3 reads TGCGCCAGCAGCCCGATTAGCGGGAGACGCGGCAATGAGCAGTTCTTC.

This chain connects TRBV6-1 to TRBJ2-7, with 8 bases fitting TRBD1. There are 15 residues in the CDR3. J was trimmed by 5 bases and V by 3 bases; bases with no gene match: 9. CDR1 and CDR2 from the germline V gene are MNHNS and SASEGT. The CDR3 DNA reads TGTGCCAGCAGTGATATCGCAGGGGGCGTCCACGAGCAGTACTTC. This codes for CASSDIAGGVHEQYF.

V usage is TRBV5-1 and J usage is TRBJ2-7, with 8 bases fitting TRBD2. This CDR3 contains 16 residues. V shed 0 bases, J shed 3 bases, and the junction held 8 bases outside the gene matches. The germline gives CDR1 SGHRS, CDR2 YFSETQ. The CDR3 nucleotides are TGCGCCAGCAGCTTGGATCTAGGGCTAGCGGGCTACGAGCAGTACTTC. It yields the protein CASSLDLGLAGYEQYF.

The CDR3: CASSRLLDSYNEQFF. The CDR3 DNA sequence: TGTGCCAGCAGCCGGCTACTGGACTCCTACAATGAGCAGTTCTTC. The rearrangement links TRBV5-8 to TRBJ2-1; D gene unclear. V was pared by 4 bases and J by 0 bases, with 11 bases between. From germline, CDR1 is SGHTS and CDR2 YDEGEE. The CDR3 totals 15 residues.

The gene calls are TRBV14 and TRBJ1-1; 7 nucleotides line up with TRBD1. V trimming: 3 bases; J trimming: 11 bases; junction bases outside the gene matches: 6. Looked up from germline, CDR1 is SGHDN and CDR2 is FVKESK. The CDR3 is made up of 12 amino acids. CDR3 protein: CASSHGQAGAFF. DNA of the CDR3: TGTGCCAGCAGCCATGGACAGGCCGGGGCTTTCTTT. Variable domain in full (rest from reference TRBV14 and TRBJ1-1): EAGVTQFPSHSVIEKGQTVTLRCDPISGHDNLYWYRRVMGKEIKFLLHFVKESKQDESGMPNNRFLAERTGGTYSTLKVQPAELEDSGVYFCASSHGQAGAFFGQGTRLTVV.

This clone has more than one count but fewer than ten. CDR3 amino acids: CASQNNYGYTF. The CDR3 bases are TGTGCCAGCCAAAATAACTATGGCTACACCTTC. The rearrangement uses TRBV19 and TRBJ1-2, with D unresolved. V lost 9 bases to trimming and J lost 1 base, with 6 bases between them. The V gene's germline CDR1 is LNHDA and CDR2 SQIVND (reference sequence). CDR3 length equals 11 residues. The full variable domain, in which reference TRBV19 and TRBJ1-2 provide the parts outside the CDR3, is DGGITQSPKYLFRKEGQNVTLSCEQNLNHDAMYWYRQDPGQGLRLIYYSQIVNDFQKGDIAEGYSVSREKKESFPLTVTSAQKNPTAFYLCASQNNYGYTFGSGTRLTVV.